These 26 T cell receptor beta chains originate from one sample sequenced in a study of blood T cell repertoires in COVID-19. Sequenced by immunoSEQ multiplex PCR; TCRdb stores in-frame clones only, minus some. The repertoire consists of roughly 230,000 clones, with around 83% occurring once and the leading ten covering around 0.97%. The sequenced material came from peripheral blood. These receptors came from a man aged 35 to 55 with acute or convalescent COVID-19.

The table lists this clone with a few counts. V is TRBV5-6 and J is TRBJ2-3; 7 bases match TRBD2. CDR3 length: 15 residues. The J segment lost 3 bases and the V segment lost 4 bases, leaving 8 bases of the junction unmatched. Per the germline V gene, CDR1 is SGHDT and CDR2 is YYEEEE. The CDR3 DNA sequence: TGTGCCAGCAGCCGGGGGGAGGTGAGGACAGATACGCAGTATTTT. It encodes CASSRGEVRTDTQYF.

The sample holds many counts of this clone. The V gene is TRBV7-9, the J gene TRBJ2-7, with 11 bases aligning to TRBD1. The V and J ends lost 5 bases and 3 bases, in that order; junction bases with no gene match: 9. The CDR3 runs 16 residues. Germline V CDR1 and CDR2: SEHNR, FQNEAQ (reference sequence). The CDR3 spells CASSRSDRGLIYEQYF. DNA of the CDR3: TGTGCCAGCAGCCGATCGGACAGGGGGCTAATCTACGAGCAGTACTTC.

This clone appeared a few times. The V call is TRBV5-4, the J call TRBJ1-2; no firm D call. The CDR3 consists of 13 residues. V was clipped by 0 bases and J by 8 bases, with 11 bases between them. Germline CDR1 and CDR2: SGHNT and YYREEE (reference sequence). DNA for the CDR3: TGTGCCAGCAGCTTGGCCGGGATTTGGGGCTACACCTTC. It encodes CASSLAGIWGYTF. Full variable domain (outside the CDR3, taken from reference TRBV5-4 and TRBJ1-2): ETGVTQSPTHLIKTRGQQVTLRCSSQSGHNTVSWYQQALGQGPQFIFQYYREEENGRGNFPPRFSGLQFPNYSSELNVNALELDDSALYLCASSLAGIWGYTFGSGTRLTVV.

The chain uses TRBV4-2 and TRBJ2-5; 9 bases agree with TRBD1. This CDR3 contains 16 residues. Per germline, CDR1 LGHNA and CDR2 YNFKEQ. Losses at the gene ends were 3 bases for V and 3 bases for J; bases not matched to a gene: 8. This chain's CDR3 is CASSQRPGQGKETQYF. In DNA, the CDR3 is TGTGCCAGCAGCCAGCGACCGGGACAGGGAAAAGAGACCCAGTACTTC.

V is TRBV3-1 (or the pseudogene TRBV3-2) and J is TRBJ1-2, with TRBD1 identical over 7 bases. Germline CDR1 reads LGHDT; CDR2 reads YNNKEL (reference sequence). The length of the CDR3 is 16 residues. With 0 bases clipped from V and 6 bases from J, the junction kept 10 bases outside the gene matches. Written as DNA, the CDR3 is TGTGCCAGCAGCCAAGATACCTCAGGGGGGAAGGATGGCTACACCTTC. Translating gives CASSQDTSGGKDGYTF.

The chain combines TRBV28 with TRBJ2-3, with TRBD2 matching over 9 bases. The CDR3 sequence is 16 residues long. Germline CDR1 is MDHEN and CDR2 is SYDVKM. The V gene end was trimmed by 5 bases and the J gene end by 1 base; junction bases not matched to a gene: 7. In DNA, the CDR3 is TGTGCCAGCAGTCTTAGCGGGGGCCTAGGCACAGATACGCAGTATTTT. Amino acids: CASSLSGGLGTDTQYF.

The genes are TRBV5-4 and TRBJ1-1; the D gene is possibly TRBD1 (6 bases). The V end was cut by 5 bases, the J end by 5 bases, with 16 bases between. The CDR3 length is 14 residues. Germline V gene sequence: CDR1 SGHNT, CDR2 YYREEE (reference sequence). CDR3 sequence reads: CASSPGRGGTEAFF. CDR3 sequence (DNA): TGTGCCAGCAGTCCAGGGAGGGGGGGAACTGAAGCTTTCTTT.

The chain uses TRBV7-2 and TRBJ2-3; TRBD2 agrees at 7 bases. Germline CDR1 is SGHTA and CDR2 is FQGNSA. The CDR3 is made up of 15 amino acids. J was trimmed by 1 base and V by 3 bases; bases with no gene match: 4. The CDR3: CASSFGGTRTDTQYF. The CDR3, as DNA: TGTGCCAGCAGCTTCGGGGGGACCCGCACAGATACGCAGTATTTT.

V usage is TRBV13 and J usage is TRBJ1-6; 7 bases are shared with TRBD1. The length of the CDR3 is 16 residues. Germline V gene data show CDR1 as PRHDT and CDR2 as FYEKMQ (reference sequence). Trimming cost V 4 bases and J 4 bases; bases outside gene matches: 7. CDR3 loop: CASSSAGTVYNSPLHF. CDR3 sequence (DNA): TGTGCCAGCAGCTCAGCCGGGACAGTTTATAATTCACCCCTCCACTTT.

The chain combines TRBV3-1 (or the pseudogene TRBV3-2) with TRBJ1-4; D is perhaps TRBD1 (5 bases). V was cut by 0 bases and J by 10 bases, with 9 bases left in between. Germline assignment: CDR1 LGHDT and CDR2 YNNKEL (reference sequence). This CDR3 spans 13 amino acids. CDR3 sequence: CASSQERGGKLFF. CDR3 bases: TGTGCCAGCAGCCAAGAAAGGGGTGGAAAACTGTTTTTT.

The chain combines TRBV19 with TRBJ2-7, with 11 bases that match TRBD1. Looked up from germline, CDR1 is LNHDA and CDR2 is SQIVND (reference sequence). This CDR3 has 15 amino acids. Germline trimming cut 10 bases from V and 3 bases from J; bases unmatched to any gene: 11. The CDR3 DNA is TGTGCCACCACTGACCCAGGGACAGGGGGCTACGAGCAGTACTTC. This gives the protein CATTDPGTGGYEQYF.

The chain employs TRBV28 and TRBJ1-2, with TRBD1 matching 7 bases. Losses at the gene ends were 7 bases for V and 1 base for J; bases not matched to a gene: 12. Germline V lookup: CDR1 MDHEN, CDR2 SYDVKM. The CDR3 totals 16 residues. The CDR3 spells CASTPTGRRVNYGYTF. In DNA form, the CDR3 reads TGTGCCAGCACCCCGACAGGGAGAAGGGTTAACTATGGCTACACCTTC.

The chain employs TRBV2 and TRBJ1-5; TRBD1 aligns across 7 bases. The J segment lost 2 bases and the V segment lost 5 bases, leaving 3 bases of the junction unmatched. CDR3 length equals 14 residues. Looked up from germline, CDR1 is SNHLY and CDR2 is FYNNEI. The DNA for the CDR3 is TGTGCCAGCAGTTCGCAGGGGGGCAATCAGCCCCAGCATTTT. Its protein product is CASSSQGGNQPQHF.

The chain joins TRBV6-5 to TRBJ1-2; D is ambiguous. Germline V gene sequence: CDR1 MNHEY, CDR2 SVGAGI. The V and J ends lost 0 bases and 5 bases respectively, with 16 bases between them. This CDR3 spans 16 amino acids. CDR3 residues: CASSYSPDGIGYGYTF. The CDR3, as DNA: TGTGCCAGCAGTTACTCCCCCGACGGGATCGGGTATGGCTACACCTTC.

This clone was seen more than once but under ten times. This chain joins TRBV9 and TRBJ2-2, with 8 positions matching TRBD2. The ends lost 4 bases at V and 7 bases at J; junction bases unmatched: 12. This CDR3 contains 16 residues. Germline values: CDR1 SGDLS, CDR2 YYNGEE. CDR3 bases: TGTGCCAGCAGCTCCCGGGGAGCGGGGGACTACGGGGAGCTGTTTTTT. Amino acid sequence: CASSSRGAGDYGELFF.

The gene calls are TRBV28 and TRBJ2-2; 7 positions agree with TRBD1. The germline CDR1 and CDR2 sequences are MDHEN and SYDVKM. V was clipped by 4 bases and J by 1 base; unmatched bases: 3. CDR3 length: 15 amino acids. CDR3 coding DNA: TGTGCCAGCAGTTCGACAGGGAAGAACACCGGGGAGCTGTTTTTT. It codes for CASSSTGKNTGELFF. The complete variable domain, with remaining parts taken from reference TRBV28 and TRBJ2-2, reads DVKVTQSSRYLVKRTGEKVFLECVQDMDHENMFWYRQDPGLGLRLIYFSYDVKMKEKGDIPEGYSVSREKKERFSLILESASTNQTSMYLCASSSTGKNTGELFFGEGSRLTVL.

This chain connects TRBV27 to TRBJ1-1, with 9 bases identical to TRBD1. The CDR3 contains 16 residues. J lost 1 base, V lost 6 bases, and 9 bases had no gene match. Germline lookup yields CDR1 MNHEY and CDR2 SMNVEV (reference sequence). The CDR3 loop is CASRPDRGGGNTEAFF. The CDR3 DNA reads as TGTGCCAGCAGGCCGGACAGGGGAGGGGGGAACACTGAAGCTTTCTTT.

V usage is TRBV5-1 and J usage is TRBJ2-3, with 8 bases matching TRBD2. J lost 4 bases, V lost 4 bases, and 5 bases had no gene match. The germline V gene has CDR1 SGHRS and CDR2 YFSETQ. The CDR3 runs to 14 residues. The CDR3 sequence is CASSPIAGSDTQYF. As DNA, the CDR3 is TGCGCCAGCAGCCCAATAGCGGGGTCAGATACGCAGTATTTT.

This chain uses TRBV28 with TRBJ1-1, with D tentatively TRBD1 (5 bases). Trimming pared 1 base from V and 4 bases from J, leaving 10 bases between. Germline CDR1 is MDHEN and CDR2 is SYDVKM. The CDR3 sequence is 14 residues long. The CDR3: CASSLSRVGTEAFF. In DNA, the CDR3 is TGTGCCAGCAGTTTATCCAGGGTGGGCACTGAAGCTTTCTTT. Full variable domain (remainder filled in from reference TRBV28 and TRBJ1-1): DVKVTQSSRYLVKRTGEKVFLECVQDMDHENMFWYRQDPGLGLRLIYFSYDVKMKEKGDIPEGYSVSREKKERFSLILESASTNQTSMYLCASSLSRVGTEAFFGQGTRLTVV.

The V call is TRBV18, the J call TRBJ1-3; D is ambiguous. V lost 3 bases, J lost 0 bases, and 12 bases lay in between. Germline V gene lookup returns CDR1 KGHSH and CDR2 LQKENI. The CDR3 consists of 16 residues. The CDR3 region is CASSPTDVLSGNTIYF. The CDR3 DNA is TGTGCCAGCTCACCTACAGACGTACTCTCTGGAAACACCATATATTTT. The variable domain in full, completed from reference TRBV18 and TRBJ1-3, reads NAGVMQNPRHLVRRRGQEARLRCSPMKGHSHVYWYRQLPEEGLKFMVYLQKENIIDESGMPKERFSAEFPKEGPSILRIQQVVRGDSAAYFCASSPTDVLSGNTIYFGEGSWLTVV.

This rearrangement joins TRBV2 to TRBJ2-1, with 7 bases that match TRBD2. The V and J ends lost 4 bases and 2 bases, in that order; junction bases with no gene match: 5. Per the germline V gene, CDR1 is SNHLY and CDR2 is FYNNEI. The CDR3 totals 15 residues. The CDR3 here is CASSGPSGAYNEQFF. CDR3 coding DNA: TGTGCCAGCAGTGGTCCTAGCGGAGCCTACAATGAGCAGTTCTTC.

The chain couples TRBV5-6 to TRBJ2-1; a weak D match, TRBD2 (6 bases). Germline V gives CDR1 SGHDT, CDR2 YYEEEE. Trimming shortened V by 4 bases and J by 0 bases, and 14 bases separated the two germline ends. CDR3 length: 16 amino acids. The CDR3 bases are TGTGCCAGCAGCAAAGGGACTGGGGCCTCCTACAATGAGCAGTTCTTC. It encodes CASSKGTGASYNEQFF.

The chain has TRBV11-2 and TRBJ2-6, with D perhaps matching TRBD2 (6 bases). This CDR3 comprises 17 residues. V gave up 4 bases and J gave up 1 base, with 14 bases separating them. CDR1 and CDR2 from the germline V gene are SGHAT and FQNNGV. CDR3 in DNA: TGTGCCAGCAGCTCGCTGGGGGGTAGGTCTGGGGCCAACGTCCTGACTTTC. Protein: CASSSLGGRSGANVLTF.

The chain employs TRBV11-2 and TRBJ2-3; D is ambiguous. CDR1 and CDR2 (germline): SGHAT, FQNNGV. There are 14 residues in the CDR3. V lost 1 base and J 2 bases, leaving 7 bases between the germline ends. The CDR3 loop reads CASSLGANTDTQYF. CDR3 sequence (DNA): TGTGCCAGCAGCTTAGGCGCTAACACAGATACGCAGTATTTT.

The chain joins TRBV11-2 to TRBJ2-1, with 8 bases that match TRBD2. Germline CDR1 is SGHAT and CDR2 is FQNNGV. CDR3 length equals 14 residues. With 6 bases clipped from V and 4 bases from J, the junction kept 5 bases outside the gene matches. CDR3 in amino acids: CASRPAGAYNEQFF. CDR3 sequence (DNA): TGTGCCAGCAGGCCAGCGGGGGCGTACAATGAGCAGTTCTTC.

The chain couples TRBV2 to TRBJ1-1, with TRBD1 as a possible D gene (5 bases). Germline V gene sequence: CDR1 SNHLY, CDR2 FYNNEI. V lost 0 bases to trimming and J lost 0 bases, with 8 bases between them. The CDR3 has 15 residues. The CDR3, as DNA: TGTGCCAGCAGTGAAGCATGGGGCCTGAACACTGAAGCTTTCTTT. Translating it yields CASSEAWGLNTEAFF.